The present T cell receptor beta chain was sequenced within a study of response to subunit inactivated influenza vaccine. The CDR3 has 13 amino acids. Trimming shortened V by 0 bases and J by 5 bases, and 7 bases separated the two germline ends. Germline V gene data show CDR1 as SGDLS and CDR2 as YYNGEE. This clonotype was observed a few times. TCRdb passed the RT-PCR reads through MiXCR, listing each CDR3 protein once. The table shows about 650,000 distinct CDR3 sequences, with 15% to 18% occurring only once. This sample comprised PBMCs from blood, obtained less than 13 days after vaccination. The genes are TRBV9 and TRBJ2-3; D unresolved. The sequence was collected from a man over 45 who received an inactivated influenza vaccine. The chain's CDR3 is CASSVVSGDTQYF. The DNA of the CDR3 is TGTGCCAGCAGCGTAGTGTCCGGAGATACGCAGTATTTT.